This is a list of T cell receptor beta chains from one sample in a study of CD8 T cells in ankylosing spondylitis. TCRdb called the 5' RACE reads again in MiXCR, with one record for every CDR3 protein. The table includes 800,000 to 900,000 distinct CDR3 sequences, about 11% detected once. Sequencing input: blood, either unsorted or a sorted T cell fraction (not recorded which). The receptors here all came from a male donor with ankylosing spondylitis. Both conserved end residues are part of each CDR3. A D gene is named only where the DNA matches it firmly. The size field is filled for only some rows; it gives once, few, many or a size class.

TRBJ2-5 | TRBV10-3 | . | TRBD1 | CAISAWTGGQETQYF | TGTGCCATCAGTGCCTGGACAGGGGGCCAAGAGACCCAGTACTTC
TRBJ2-2 | TRBV20-1 | . | . | CSALKLANTGELFF | TGCAGTGCCTTAAAGCTAGCGAACACCGGGGAGCTGTTTTTT
TRBJ2-5 | TRBV20-1 | . | TRBD1 | CSAWGQGRETQYF | TGCAGTGCTTGGGGACAGGGGAGGGAGACCCAGTACTTC
TRBJ2-7 | TRBV5-1 | . | . | CASSQYRRISYEQYF | TGCGCCAGCAGCCAATATAGACGGATCTCCTACGAGCAGTACTTC
TRBJ2-3 | TRBV20-1 | many | . | CSAFHRPRLADTQYF | TGCAGTGCTTTCCACCGACCCAGATTGGCAGATACGCAGTATTTT
TRBJ2-5 | TRBV6-5 | few | . | CASSYGGRTETQYF | TGTGCCAGCAGTTACGGCGGCAGAACAGAGACCCAGTACTTC
TRBJ1-2 | TRBV27 | . | TRBD1 | CASSRRDRDSYGYTF | TGTGCCAGCAGTCGCCGGGACAGAGATTCCTATGGCTACACCTTC
TRBJ2-1 | TRBV29-1 | few | . | CSGILGPYNEQFF | TGCAGCGGTATACTAGGGCCCTACAATGAGCAGTTCTTC
TRBJ2-2 | TRBV21-1 | few | . | CASRNPENTGELFF | TGTGCCAGCAGAAATCCCGAGAACACCGGGGAGCTGTTTTTT
TRBJ2-4 | TRBV20-1 | many | . | CSARSPWGGLAKNIQYF | TGCAGTGCTAGGTCCCCCTGGGGCGGTCTAGCCAAAAACATTCAGTACTTC
TRBJ1-1 | TRBV2 | few | . | CASRSPAPSPAFF | TGTGCCAGCAGATCTCCAGCGCCCAGTCCGGCTTTCTTT
TRBJ2-5 | TRBV6-5 | . | TRBD1 | CASSYSSGQGKTQYF | TGTGCCAGCAGTTACTCATCTGGACAGGGAAAGACCCAGTACTTC
TRBJ1-5 | TRBV10-3 | few | . | CAISAGQLDQPQHF | TGTGCCATCAGTGCGGGTCAGTTGGATCAGCCCCAGCATTTT
TRBJ2-4 | TRBV6-1 | few | TRBD1 | CASSRTQGAKDIQYF | TGTGCCAGCAGTCGAACACAGGGGGCCAAGGACATTCAGTACTTC
TRBJ1-1 | TRBV9 | few | . | CASSVPGGTEAFF | TGTGCCAGCAGCGTACCGGGGGGCACTGAAGCTTTCTTT
TRBJ2-1 | TRBV4-2 | . | TRBD2 | CASSQDTSGTYNEQFF | TGTGCCAGCAGCCAAGACACTAGCGGGACCTACAATGAGCAGTTCTTC
TRBJ2-7 | TRBV6-1 | many | . | CASSPMQAYYEQYF | TGTGCCAGCAGCCCGATGCAGGCATACTACGAGCAGTACTTC
TRBJ1-1 | TRBV5-1 | many | TRBD1 | CASSSVPSGQGNTEAFF | TGCGCCAGCAGCTCGGTGCCGAGCGGACAGGGGAACACTGAAGCTTTCTTT
TRBJ2-7 | TRBV29-1 | few | . | CSVAGTVTYEQYF | TGCAGCGTTGCCGGGACGGTGACCTACGAGCAGTACTTC
TRBJ2-7 | TRBV20-1 | . | TRBD2 | CSVTSGSRSYEQYF | TGCAGTGTAACTAGCGGGAGTAGATCCTACGAGCAGTACTTC
TRBJ1-5 | TRBV20-1 | few | . | CSAFRRSNQPQHF | TGCAGTGCTTTCAGGAGAAGCAATCAGCCCCAGCATTTT
TRBJ2-5 | TRBV3-1 | . | TRBD1 | CASSQTGPETQYF | TGTGCCAGCAGCCAGACAGGGCCGGAGACCCAGTACTTC
TRBJ2-3 | TRBV28 | few | . | CASSTLTGTDTQYF | TGTGCCAGCAGTACCCTCACGGGAACAGATACGCAGTATTTT
TRBJ1-2 | TRBV5-5 | . | . | CASSLNRQPYGYTF | TGTGCCAGCAGCTTAAACAGACAACCTTATGGCTACACCTTC
TRBJ1-1 | TRBV4-2 | . | . | CASSQGFKTEAFF | TGTGCCAGCAGCCAAGGGTTCAAGACTGAAGCTTTCTTT
TRBJ1-1 | TRBV20-1 | . | . | CSARRQARGAFF | TGCAGTGCTAGGCGACAGGCAAGGGGAGCTTTCTTT
TRBJ2-7 | TRBV7-2 | few | TRBD2 | CASSPEPLAGGPYEQYF | TGTGCCAGCAGCCCTGAACCATTAGCGGGAGGGCCCTACGAGCAGTACTTC
TRBJ2-3 | TRBV12-3/TRBV12-4 | many | . | CASSFGPLGFDTQYF | TGTGCCAGCAGTTTCGGACCCCTGGGGTTTGATACGCAGTATTTT
TRBJ1-6 | TRBV20-1 | few | . | CSARTRPNNSPLHF | TGCAGTGCTAGAACCCGACCGAATAATTCACCCCTCCACTTT
TRBJ1-5 | TRBV18 | . | . | CASSPPRSNQPQHF | TGTGCCAGCTCACCACCCCGTAGCAATCAGCCCCAGCATTTT
TRBJ2-3 | TRBV25-1 | . | . | CASNRGGGTDTQYF | TGTGCCAGCAATAGGGGTGGCGGCACAGATACGCAGTATTTT
TRBJ2-1 | TRBV5-1 | few | TRBD2 | CASSLAASGGRSSYNEQFF | TGCGCCAGCAGCTTAGCAGCTAGCGGGGGGAGGAGCTCCTACAATGAGCAGTTCTTC
TRBJ1-5 | TRBV28 | few | . | CASMWDHNQPQHF | TGTGCCAGCATGTGGGACCACAATCAGCCCCAGCATTTT
TRBJ1-4 | TRBV11-2 | . | . | CASSSGYSEKLFF | TGTGCCAGCAGTTCCGGCTACAGCGAAAAACTGTTTTTT
TRBJ1-6 | TRBV20-1 | many | . | CSAKGSYNSPLHF | TGCAGTGCTAAAGGTTCCTATAATTCACCCCTCCACTTT
TRBJ2-2 | TRBV5-1 | many | . | CASSLEGPGELFF | TGCGCCAGCAGCTTGGAAGGTCCCGGGGAGCTGTTTTTT
TRBJ2-7 | TRBV6-5 | many | . | CASSYLGVTGNNEQYF | TGTGCCAGCAGTTACTTAGGGGTTACAGGGAACAACGAGCAGTACTTC
TRBJ2-7 | TRBV5-5 | . | . | CASSPRARNFEQYF | TGTGCCAGCAGCCCCCGGGCTAGAAACTTCGAGCAGTACTTC
TRBJ1-5 | TRBV5-6 | few | . | CASSLADQGYPQPQHF | TGTGCCAGCAGCTTGGCGGACCAGGGATACCCTCAGCCCCAGCATTTT
TRBJ1-2 | TRBV12-3/TRBV12-4 | . | . | CASSLGWGYTF | TGTGCCAGCAGTTTAGGCTGGGGCTACACCTTC
TRBJ1-2 | TRBV5-1 | few | . | CASSLEVEVYGYTF | TGCGCCAGCAGCTTGGAGGTAGAGGTCTATGGCTACACCTTC
TRBJ2-7 | TRBV29-1 | few | TRBD1 | CSVEGGTGIYEQYF | TGCAGCGTTGAAGGCGGGACAGGGATCTACGAGCAGTACTTC
TRBJ2-7 | TRBV7-2 | . | TRBD1 | CASSLGGQGPYEQYF | TGTGCCAGCAGCTTAGGGGGACAGGGCCCATACGAGCAGTACTTC
TRBJ2-1 | TRBV6-1 | . | TRBD1 | CASNIGQASRGQFF | TGTGCCAGCAATATCGGACAGGCTAGCAGGGGGCAGTTCTTC
TRBJ2-7 | TRBV9 | once | TRBD2 | CASSVSTSGALYEQYF | TGTGCCAGCAGCGTATCAACTAGCGGAGCCCTCTACGAGCAGTACTTC
TRBJ2-3 | TRBV24-1 | . | . | CATSDFLGGSSTDTQYF | TGTGCCACCAGTGATTTCTTAGGGGGTAGTAGCACAGATACGCAGTATTTT
TRBJ2-7 | TRBV27 | . | . | CASSRQDRQNQYF | TGTGCCAGCAGTCGACAAGACAGGCAGAACCAATACTTC
TRBJ1-2 | TRBV2 | . | . | CASSALRKYF | TGTGCCAGCAGTGCCCTCAGGAAGTACTTC
TRBJ1-1 | TRBV20-1 | few | . | CSAAGHRNTEAFF | TGCAGTGCTGCGGGACACAGGAACACTGAAGCTTTCTTT
TRBJ2-1 | TRBV7-8 | . | . | CASSLAGGFSNEQFF | TGTGCCAGCAGCTTAGCGGGAGGCTTCTCCAATGAGCAGTTCTTC
TRBJ2-1 | TRBV6-2/TRBV6-3 | few | . | CASTAQWGNEQFF | TGTGCCAGCACCGCCCAATGGGGTAATGAGCAGTTCTTC
TRBJ2-5 | TRBV7-9 | . | . | CASSLERLQTQYF | TGTGCCAGCAGCTTAGAACGGCTACAGACCCAGTACTTC